A selection of T cell receptor beta chains follows, all from one sample in a study of blood T cell repertoires in COVID-19. Using immunoSEQ multiplex PCR, the repertoire was profiled, and TCRdb retains in-frame clones only, with some absent. The sample carries 260,000 or so clones, roughly 85% recorded once. The sequenced sample consisted of PBMCs or T cells enriched from blood (not recorded which). These receptors were taken from a woman in her forties or fifties who had recovered from COVID-19. Each CDR3 is given without its conserved first and last residue.

J gene	V gene	CDR3 protein
TRBJ1-3	TRBV5-4	ASSLDRGLSGNTIY
TRBJ1-6	TRBV21-1	ASSKSSGFGSPLH
TRBJ1-1	TRBV7-6	ASSLSTARANTEAF
TRBJ2-1	TRBV27	ARGLTHHNCSYNEQF
TRBJ2-6	TRBV9	ASSVGIPGPTGTGSSGANVLT
TRBJ2-1	TRBV10-3	ATYQREGGDEQF
TRBJ1-6	TRBV7-8	ASSQPGTGLIPLH
TRBJ1-2	TRBV27	ASSLLQEGGGYT
TRBJ2-2	TRBV2	ASNSPERTGELF
TRBJ2-6	TRBV19	ASSIDLRGWNSGANVLT
TRBJ1-4	TRBV4-2	ASSPMTFRATNEKLF
TRBJ2-5	TRBV30	AWSEYESQETQY
TRBJ1-2	TRBV7-2	ASSLVGTGGNGYT
TRBJ1-2	TRBV2	ASSAQGGYGYT
TRBJ1-2	TRBV7-2	ASSPDAGVFYGYT
TRBJ2-1	TRBV2	ASSGGLAGGSSEQF
TRBJ1-5	TRBV29-1	SVTIGGRNQPQH
TRBJ1-1	TRBV7-8	ASSLSGVREAF
TRBJ1-6	TRBV3-1/TRBV3-2	ASSAGVNNSPLH
TRBJ1-2	TRBV4-3	ASSQDRSGYGYT
TRBJ1-1	TRBV7-2	ASSLGPGTGKNTEAF
TRBJ2-1	TRBV4-1	ASSQGTAFYNEQF
TRBJ1-2	TRBV5-1	ASSTVGQLYGYT
TRBJ1-3	TRBV6-5	ASSAWTGQGNTIY
TRBJ2-7	TRBV4-1	ASSQTTETGGYEQY
TRBJ1-2	TRBV2	ASSRQGTGVSYGYT
TRBJ2-1	TRBV5-1	ASSFGTTQGNEQF
TRBJ1-2	TRBV21-1	ASSKGDSYYGYT
TRBJ1-2	TRBV3-1/TRBV3-2	ASSEGGTGGYT
TRBJ2-6	TRBV11-2	ASSFSLMTGPTGANVLT
TRBJ1-4	TRBV5-1	ASSRDSPNEKLF
TRBJ1-3	TRBV30	AWGTDRVSGNTIY
TRBJ1-4	TRBV18	ASSPGGANEKLF
TRBJ2-1	TRBV18	ASSPPTSGSRHPLYNEQF
TRBJ2-2	TRBV7-9	ASSLKPGMKNTGELF
TRBJ1-2	TRBV7-9	ASSFGDRGFADGYT